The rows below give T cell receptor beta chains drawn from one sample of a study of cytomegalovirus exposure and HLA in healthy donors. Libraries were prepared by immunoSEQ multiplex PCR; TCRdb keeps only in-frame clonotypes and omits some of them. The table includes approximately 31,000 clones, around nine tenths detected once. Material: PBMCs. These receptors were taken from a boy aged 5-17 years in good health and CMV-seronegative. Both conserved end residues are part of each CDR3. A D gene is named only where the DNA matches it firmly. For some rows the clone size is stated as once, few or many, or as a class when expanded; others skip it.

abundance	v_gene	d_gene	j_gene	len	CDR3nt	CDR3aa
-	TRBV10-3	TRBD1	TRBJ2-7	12	TGTGCCATCAGCGGACAGGACCACGAGCAGTACTTC	CAISGQDHEQYF
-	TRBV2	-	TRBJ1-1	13	TGTGCCAGCAGTGTTAGGCAGGGCGCTGAAGCTTTCTTT	CASSVRQGAEAFF
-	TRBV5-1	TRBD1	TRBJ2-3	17	TGCGCCAGCAGCTTACTTCTGGGACAGGGGGCTGAAGATACGCAGTATTTT	CASSLLLGQGAEDTQYF
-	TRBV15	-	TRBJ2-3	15	TGTGCCACCAGCAGAGTTCCAACTAGCACAGATACGCAGTATTTT	CATSRVPTSTDTQYF
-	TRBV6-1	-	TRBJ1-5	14	TGTGCCAGCAGTACGCAGGGGTCCAATCAGCCCCAGCATTTT	CASSTQGSNQPQHF
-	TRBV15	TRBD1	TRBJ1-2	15	TGTGCCACCAGCATTATGGGCGGACAGGGAGTTGGCTACACCTTC	CATSIMGGQGVGYTF
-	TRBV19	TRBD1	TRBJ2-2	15	TGTGCCAGTAGTATTACAGGGGTGAACACCGGGGAGCTGTTTTTT	CASSITGVNTGELFF
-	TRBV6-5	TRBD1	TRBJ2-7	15	TGTGCCAGCAGTGGACCGACAGGGAACTCCTACGAGCAGTACTTC	CASSGPTGNSYEQYF
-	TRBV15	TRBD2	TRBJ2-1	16	TGTGCCACCAGCAGAGTGGTCGAGCGGGGGGGCAGGGAGCAGTTCTTC	CATSRVVERGGREQFF
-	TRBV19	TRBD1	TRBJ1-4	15	TGTGCCAGTAGTGAGCGGACAGGGCCTAATGAAAAACTGTTTTTT	CASSERTGPNEKLFF
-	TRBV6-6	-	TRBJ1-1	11	TGTGCCAGCAGTTATAGCTATGAAGCTTTCTTT	CASSYSYEAFF
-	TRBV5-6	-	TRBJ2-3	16	TGTGCCAGCAGCTTGTATAGGGGGATTAGCACAGATACGCAGTATTTT	CASSLYRGISTDTQYF
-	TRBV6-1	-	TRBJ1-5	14	TGTGCCAGCAGTGGGGGACAACATTTCTACGGCCAGCATTTT	CASSGGQHFYGQHF
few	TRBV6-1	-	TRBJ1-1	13	TGTGCCAGCAGTGAGTCAGTGGCCACTGAAGCTTTCTTT	CASSESVATEAFF
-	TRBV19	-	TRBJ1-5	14	TGTGCCAGTAGTATTACAGGTTTGTCTCAGCCCCAGCATTTT	CASSITGLSQPQHF
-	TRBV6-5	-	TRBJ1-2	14	TGTGCCAGCGGATGGGGGGGGGCGGGCTATGGCTACACCTTC	CASGWGGAGYGYTF
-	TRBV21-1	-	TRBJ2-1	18	TGTGCCAGCAGCATTCCGGCTAGCGGGGGCTGTGATAAGGCTGAGCAGTTCTTC	CASSIPASGGCDKAEQFF
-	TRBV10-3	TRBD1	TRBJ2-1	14	TGTGCCATCAGCGACAGGGCAGCCGAAAATGAGCAGTTCTTC	CAISDRAAENEQFF
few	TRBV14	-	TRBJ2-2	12	TGTGCCAGCAGTACAGTCACCGGGGAGCTGTTTTTT	CASSTVTGELFF
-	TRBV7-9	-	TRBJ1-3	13	TGTGCCAGCAGCTTGACAGCTGGAAACACCATATATTTT	CASSLTAGNTIYF
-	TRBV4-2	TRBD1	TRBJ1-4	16	TGTGCCAGCAGCCAAAAATGGGACAGACTAAATGAAAAACTGTTTTTT	CASSQKWDRLNEKLFF
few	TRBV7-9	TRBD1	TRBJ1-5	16	TGTGCCAGCAGCACCGGGACAGGGCAAAGCAATCAGCCCCAGCATTTT	CASSTGTGQSNQPQHF
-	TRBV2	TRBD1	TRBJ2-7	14	TGTGCCAGCAGGGAAGGACAGGGGGACTACGAGCAGTACTTC	CASREGQGDYEQYF
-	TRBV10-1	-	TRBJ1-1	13	TGCGCCAGCAGTGAGAATCGGAACACTGAAGCTTTCTTT	CASSENRNTEAFF
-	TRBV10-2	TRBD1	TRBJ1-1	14	TGCGCCAGCCTTAAAACAGGGGGCGACACTGAAGCTTTCTTT	CASLKTGGDTEAFF
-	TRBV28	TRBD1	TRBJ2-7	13	TGTGCCAGCAGTTCCACCGGGACAGGGCTAGTGAACTTC	CASSSTGTGLVNF
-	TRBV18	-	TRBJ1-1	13	TGTGCCAGCTCACCGGGGGCTAATACTGAAGCTTTCTTT	CASSPGANTEAFF
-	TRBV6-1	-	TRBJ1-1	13	TGTGCCAGCAGTATACAGGGAGACACTGAAGCTTTCTTT	CASSIQGDTEAFF
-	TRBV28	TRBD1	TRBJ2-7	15	TGTGCCAGCAGTTTAGCCGGGACAGGGGTTAGCGAGCAGTACTTC	CASSLAGTGVSEQYF
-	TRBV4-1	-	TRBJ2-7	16	TGCGCCAGCAGCCTAACGACAGGCGCGAGCTCCTACGAGCAGTACTTC	CASSLTTGASSYEQYF
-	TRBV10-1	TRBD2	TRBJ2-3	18	TGCGCCAGCAGCATAGCGGGGGGCCTCGGAGCTAGCACAGATACGCAGTATTTT	CASSIAGGLGASTDTQYF
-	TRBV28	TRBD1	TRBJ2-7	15	TGTGCCAGCAGCCAGGGACAGGGGATAATATACGAGCAGTACTTC	CASSQGQGIIYEQYF
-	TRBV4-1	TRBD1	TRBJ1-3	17	TGCGCCAGCAGCCAAGAGGGAGCCGGGACAGCTGGAAACACCATATATTTT	CASSQEGAGTAGNTIYF
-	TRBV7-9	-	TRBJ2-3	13	TGTGCCAGCAGCTTAGTGTCGACAGATACGCAGTATTTT	CASSLVSTDTQYF
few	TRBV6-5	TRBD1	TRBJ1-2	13	TGTGCCAGCAGGAAGGGGACAGGGAGTGGCTACACCTTC	CASRKGTGSGYTF
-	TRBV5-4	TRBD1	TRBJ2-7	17	TGTGCCAGCAGCCTCGCCGCCGGGACAGCAAGTGCCTACGAGCAGTACTTC	CASSLAAGTASAYEQYF
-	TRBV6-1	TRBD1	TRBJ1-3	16	TGTGCCAGCAGTCAAGACAGGGGGGTTGCTGGAAACACCATATATTTT	CASSQDRGVAGNTIYF
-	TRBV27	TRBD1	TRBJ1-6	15	TGTGCCAGCAGTCCCTACAGGGGGACGGAATCACCCCTCCACTTT	CASSPYRGTESPLHF
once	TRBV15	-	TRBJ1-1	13	TGTGCCACCAGCATACCTCCGGGGACTGAAGCTTTCTTT	CATSIPPGTEAFF
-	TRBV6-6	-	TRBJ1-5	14	TGTGCCAGCAGTTACGCCCAGGGTAGTCAGCCCCAGCATTTT	CASSYAQGSQPQHF
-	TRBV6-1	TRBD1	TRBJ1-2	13	TGTGCCAGCAGTTTCCAGGGGGCTGATGGCTACACCTTC	CASSFQGADGYTF
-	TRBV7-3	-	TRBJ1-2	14	TGTGCCAGCAGCTTAATCTATAGGGAGAGGGGCTACACCTTC	CASSLIYRERGYTF
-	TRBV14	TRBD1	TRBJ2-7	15	TGTGCCAGCAGCCGGACAGGGGGCTTCGCCTACGAGCAGTACTTC	CASSRTGGFAYEQYF
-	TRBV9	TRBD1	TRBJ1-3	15	TGTGCCAGCAGCGGACCCTCGACAGGGAAGAACACCATATATTTT	CASSGPSTGKNTIYF
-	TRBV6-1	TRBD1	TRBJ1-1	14	TGTGCCAGCAGTCCTGCCCCAGGGGGCACTGAAGCTTTCTTT	CASSPAPGGTEAFF
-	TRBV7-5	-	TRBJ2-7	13	TGTGCCAGAAGCCCCCTACCCTCCTACGAGCAGTACTTC	CARSPLPSYEQYF
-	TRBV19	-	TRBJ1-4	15	TGTGCCAGTAGTATAGAAGGGGCGCGAGATGAAAAACTGTTTTTT	CASSIEGARDEKLFF
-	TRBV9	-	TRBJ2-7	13	TGTGCCAGCAGCGCCCACGGGGACTACGAGCAGTACTTC	CASSAHGDYEQYF
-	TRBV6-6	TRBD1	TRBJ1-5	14	TGTGCCAGCAGGGACCGACAGGGCGCTCAGCCCCAGCATTTT	CASRDRQGAQPQHF
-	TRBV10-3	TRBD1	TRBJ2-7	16	TGTGCCATCAGTGAAAACAGGAGACAGGGACAAAACGAGCAGTACTTC	CAISENRRQGQNEQYF
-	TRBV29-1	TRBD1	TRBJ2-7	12	TGCAGCGTGGGACAGGTCTCCTACGAGCAGTACTTC	CSVGQVSYEQYF
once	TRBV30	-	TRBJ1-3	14	TGTGCCTGGAGTGTGTGGCCCTCTGGAAACACCATATATTTT	CAWSVWPSGNTIYF
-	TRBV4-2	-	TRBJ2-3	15	TGTGCCAGCAGCCAAGAATTCAGCGGCACAGATACGCAGTATTTT	CASSQEFSGTDTQYF
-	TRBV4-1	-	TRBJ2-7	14	TGCGCCAGCAGCCAAGAGACAGGGAGGTACGAGCAGTACTTC	CASSQETGRYEQYF
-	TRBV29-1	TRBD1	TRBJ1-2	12	TGCAGCGCCCGAGGACAGGGCTATGGCTACACCTTC	CSARGQGYGYTF